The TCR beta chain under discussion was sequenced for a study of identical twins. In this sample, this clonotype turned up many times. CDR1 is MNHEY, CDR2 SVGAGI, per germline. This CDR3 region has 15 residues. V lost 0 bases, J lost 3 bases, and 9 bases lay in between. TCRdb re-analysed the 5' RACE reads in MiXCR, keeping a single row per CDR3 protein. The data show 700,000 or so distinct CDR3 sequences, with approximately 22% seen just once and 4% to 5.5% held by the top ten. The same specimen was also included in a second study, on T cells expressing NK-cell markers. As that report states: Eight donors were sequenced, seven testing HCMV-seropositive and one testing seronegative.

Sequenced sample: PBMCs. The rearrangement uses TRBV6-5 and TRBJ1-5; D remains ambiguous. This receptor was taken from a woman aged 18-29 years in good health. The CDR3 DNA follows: TGTGCCAGCAGTTACTCGATTGGTTCCAATCAGCCCCAGCATTTT. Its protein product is CASSYSIGSNQPQHF.